This T cell receptor (beta chain) was captured by sequencing in a study of PD-L1 blockade in urothelial cancer. Germline V lookup: CDR1 ENHRY, CDR2 SYGVKD. CDR3 length equals 15 residues. The V and J ends lost 8 bases and 5 bases, in that order; junction bases with no gene match: 12. Time point defined: peripheral blood 6 weeks after treatment start. This clone was detected only a few times. Spiking each PCR with synthetic TCR analog templates was performed. The table came from immunoSEQ multiplex PCR; TCRdb's copy has only in-frame clones and leaves some out. The table lists around 110,000 clones, 85% to 90% of them singletons.

This chain uses TRBV10-3 with TRBJ2-1; 7 nucleotides match TRBD2. Sequenced here: PBMCs, sampled around atezolizumab (anti-PD-L1) treatment. This TCR derives from a man in his sixties with urothelial cancer. The chain's CDR3 is CAIGGESLADNEQFF. As DNA, the CDR3 is TGTGCCATCGGAGGCGAGAGTCTAGCGGACAATGAGCAGTTCTTC.